The T cell receptor beta chain described here comes from a study of cytomegalovirus exposure and HLA in healthy donors. This clone was picked up a small number of times. Looked up from germline, CDR1 is SGHTA and CDR2 is FQGNSA. V gave up 3 bases and J gave up 7 bases, with 7 bases separating them. The CDR3 runs 12 residues. PCR involved 60 Vbeta and 13 Jbeta primers. Sequenced by immunoSEQ multiplex PCR; TCRdb stores in-frame clones only, minus some. Here the sample spans more than 130,000 clones, about 80% being singletons. The TCR sequence derives from a male donor in good health and CMV-seronegative. The sample was PBMCs. The J gene is TRBJ1-5, the V gene TRBV7-2; D is undetermined. The CDR3 DNA reads TGTGCCAGCAGCTTTCCGGGACAGCCCCAGCATTTT. Encoded protein: CASSFPGQPQHF.